The entry below gives a single T cell receptor beta chain sequence along with its context. Antigen unknown. This sample is drawn from a study of blood T cells in healthy people across ages. Regarding the study as a whole: Estimates of total diversity, which came from one million sequenced T cells, were considered to be underestimates. Naive T cell percentage and TCR beta diversity correlated strongly. It was the long-lived donors that had more naive CD4+ cells and higher diversity than aged donors.

The CDR3 length is 16 residues. The germline V gene has CDR1 SGHTA and CDR2 FQGNSA. With 5 bases clipped from V and 0 bases from J, the junction kept 8 bases outside the gene matches. The second PCR ran about 6 to 12 cycles with a sample-barcoded 5' primer and J-beta primers. TCRdb reprocessed the 5' RACE reads with MiXCR, giving one entry per CDR3 protein. The sample gives approximately 2,000,000 distinct CDR3 sequences, roughly two fifths of which show up once; around 23% is in the top ten. The V gene is TRBV7-2, the J gene TRBJ2-7; 9 bases agree with TRBD1. The source material was blood. This receptor was identified in a human donor in good health. For the CDR3, the DNA is TGTGCCAGCAGCAGAAACAGGGGGCGAATCTCCTACGAGCAGTACTTC. Protein product: CASSRNRGRISYEQYF.